These T cell receptor beta chains were read from a single sample in a study of metastatic and nonmetastatic thyroid tumors. TCRdb re-clonotyped the PCR reads through MiXCR. This repertoire shows approximately 90,000 clones, approximately 11% found once; its top ten account for approximately 11%. Sequenced sample: blood. The receptor set was obtained from a female donor with papillary thyroid cancer or a benign thyroid nodule (not recorded which). Some clones in this sample may be carry-over from other donors' samples. Each CDR3 is given with its conserved first and last residue. D genes are given only for firm matches.

TRBJ2-7 - TRBV6-1 CASMSDPPAVGQYF
TRBJ1-4 - TRBV19 CASSQWDEKLFF
TRBJ2-3 - TRBV27 CASSPAGRDTQYF
TRBJ2-7 - TRBV7-8 CASSYDGGAPHF
TRBJ2-7 TRBD1 TRBV20-1 CSARRSGTGVYEQYF
TRBJ1-6 - TRBV28 CASSSTANNSPLHF
TRBJ2-2 TRBD1 TRBV11-3 CASSRQGTGELFF
TRBJ1-5 TRBD1 TRBV4-1 CASSSTGRIQPQHF
TRBJ2-7 TRBD1 TRBV15 CATSRDQGAYEQYF
TRBJ2-1 - TRBV6-1 CASSPPRSSYNEQFF
TRBJ2-7 TRBD2 TRBV13 CASRLLGLAGDEQYF
TRBJ2-7 - TRBV30 CAWSGSAATEQYF
TRBJ1-6 - TRBV6-2/TRBV6-3 CASRETTRSYNSPLHF
TRBJ1-1 TRBD1 TRBV13 CASSLRQGVGTEAFF
TRBJ2-5 - TRBV5-5 CASSLAHIEGSQETQYF
TRBJ1-2 - TRBV10-2 CASSPGFNYGYTF
TRBJ2-5 - TRBV7-2 CASSPGLAVKETQYF
TRBJ2-1 TRBD2 TRBV28 CASSLLAGGGSGAYNEQFF
TRBJ2-7 - TRBV7-2 CASSLVKDPAYEQYF
TRBJ1-1 - TRBV20-1 CSARAFGGAWTEAFF
TRBJ1-5 - TRBV6-2/TRBV6-3 CASSSTRGIKGQPQHF
TRBJ2-3 - TRBV12-3/TRBV12-4 CASSLSSTDTQYF
TRBJ2-2 TRBD2 TRBV6-2/TRBV6-3 CASSYGLAGRYTGELFF
TRBJ2-7 - TRBV5-1 CASSQEMGFYEQYF
TRBJ2-7 - TRBV7-9 CASSLTGNYYEQYF
TRBJ2-6 TRBD1 TRBV20-1 CSAPPGTGVLGANVLTF
TRBJ1-1 - TRBV7-2 CASSLPGVPEAFF
TRBJ2-7 TRBD2 TRBV12-3/TRBV12-4 CASSGLAGGREQYF
TRBJ2-1 - TRBV7-8 CASSLSSASYNEQFF
TRBJ1-5 - TRBV5-1 CASSQDSNSNQPQHF